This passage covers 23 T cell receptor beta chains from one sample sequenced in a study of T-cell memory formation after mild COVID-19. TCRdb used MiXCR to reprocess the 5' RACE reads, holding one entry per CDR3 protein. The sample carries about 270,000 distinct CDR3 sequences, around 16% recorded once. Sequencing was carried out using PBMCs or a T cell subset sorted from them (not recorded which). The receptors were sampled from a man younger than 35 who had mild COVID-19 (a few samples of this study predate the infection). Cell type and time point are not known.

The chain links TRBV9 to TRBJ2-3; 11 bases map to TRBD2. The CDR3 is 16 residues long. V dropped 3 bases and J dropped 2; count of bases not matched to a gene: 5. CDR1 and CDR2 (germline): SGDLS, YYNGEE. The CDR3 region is CASSGLAGTYTDTQYF. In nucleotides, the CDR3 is TGTGCCAGCAGCGGACTAGCGGGGACCTACACAGATACGCAGTATTTT.

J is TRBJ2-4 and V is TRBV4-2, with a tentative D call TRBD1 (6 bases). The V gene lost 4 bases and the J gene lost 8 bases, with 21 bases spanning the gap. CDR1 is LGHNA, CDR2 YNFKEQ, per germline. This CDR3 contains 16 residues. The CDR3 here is CASSPRDTGQTDIQYF. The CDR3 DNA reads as TGTGCCAGCAGCCCGAGGGACACCGGGCAGACGGACATTCAGTACTTC.

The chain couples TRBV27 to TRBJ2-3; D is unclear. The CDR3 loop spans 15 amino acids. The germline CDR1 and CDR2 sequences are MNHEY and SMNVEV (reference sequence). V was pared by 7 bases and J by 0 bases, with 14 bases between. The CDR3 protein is CASNLRLQSTDTQYF. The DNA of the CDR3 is TGTGCCAGCAATCTCCGCTTACAGAGCACAGATACGCAGTATTTT.

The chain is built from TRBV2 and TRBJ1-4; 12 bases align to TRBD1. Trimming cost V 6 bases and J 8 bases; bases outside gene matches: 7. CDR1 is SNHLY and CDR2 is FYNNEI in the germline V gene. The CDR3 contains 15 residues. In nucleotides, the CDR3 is TGTGCCAGCAGCCCAGGGACAGGGGGCAGAGAAAAACTGTTTTTT. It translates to CASSPGTGGREKLFF.

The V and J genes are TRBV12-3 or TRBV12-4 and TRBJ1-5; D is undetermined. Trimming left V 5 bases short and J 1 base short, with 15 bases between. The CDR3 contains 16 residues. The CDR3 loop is CASSAGLHTSNQPQHF. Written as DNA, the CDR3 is TGTGCCAGCAGTGCGGGTCTGCATACCAGCAATCAGCCCCAGCATTTT.

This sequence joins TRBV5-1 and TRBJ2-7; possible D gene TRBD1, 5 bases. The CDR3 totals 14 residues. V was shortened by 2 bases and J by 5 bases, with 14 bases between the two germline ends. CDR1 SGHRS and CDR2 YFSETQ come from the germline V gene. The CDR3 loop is CASSFGARVDEQYF. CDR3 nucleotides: TGCGCCAGCAGCTTCGGCGCCAGGGTCGACGAGCAGTACTTC.

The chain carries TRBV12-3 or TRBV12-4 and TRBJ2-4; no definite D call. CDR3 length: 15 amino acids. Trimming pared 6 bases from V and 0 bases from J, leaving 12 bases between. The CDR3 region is CASSSDVGAKNIQYF. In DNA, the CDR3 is TGTGCCAGCAGCTCGGACGTGGGAGCCAAAAACATTCAGTACTTC.

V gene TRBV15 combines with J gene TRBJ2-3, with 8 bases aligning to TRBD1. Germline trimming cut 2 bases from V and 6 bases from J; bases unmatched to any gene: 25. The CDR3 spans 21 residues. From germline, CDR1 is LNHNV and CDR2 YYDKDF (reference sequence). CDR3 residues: CATSRPVRTRDRSSFTDTQYF. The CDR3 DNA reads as TGTGCCACCAGCAGACCGGTCCGGACCCGGGACAGGTCATCCTTCACGGATACGCAGTATTTT.

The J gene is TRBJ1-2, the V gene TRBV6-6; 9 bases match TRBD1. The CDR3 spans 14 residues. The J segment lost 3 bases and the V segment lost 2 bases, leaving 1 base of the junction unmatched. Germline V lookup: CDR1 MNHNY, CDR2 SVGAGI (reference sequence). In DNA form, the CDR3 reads TGTGCCAGCAGTTACCGGACAGGGGACTATGGCTACACCTTC. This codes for CASSYRTGDYGYTF.

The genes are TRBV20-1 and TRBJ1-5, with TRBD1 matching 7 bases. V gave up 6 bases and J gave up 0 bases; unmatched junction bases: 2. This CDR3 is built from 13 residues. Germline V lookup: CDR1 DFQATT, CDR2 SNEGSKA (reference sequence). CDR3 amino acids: CSAWTGSNQPQHF. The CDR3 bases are TGCAGTGCGTGGACAGGTAGCAATCAGCCCCAGCATTTT.

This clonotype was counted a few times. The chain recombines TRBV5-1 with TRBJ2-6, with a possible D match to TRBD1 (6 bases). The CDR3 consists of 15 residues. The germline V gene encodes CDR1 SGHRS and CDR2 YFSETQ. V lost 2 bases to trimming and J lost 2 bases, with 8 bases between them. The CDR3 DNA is TGCGCCAGCAGCTTCGCAGGGGCTGGGGCCAACGTCCTGACTTTC. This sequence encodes CASSFAGAGANVLTF.

The CDR3 here is CASSLKDGLEAFF. The CDR3 DNA sequence: TGTGCCAGCAGCTTAAAAGACGGCTTGGAAGCTTTCTTT. The chain joins TRBV7-9 to TRBJ1-1; D gene unclear. Germline V lookup: CDR1 SEHNR, CDR2 FQNEAQ (reference sequence). V lost 2 bases and J 8 bases, leaving 12 bases between the germline ends. The CDR3 loop spans 13 amino acids.

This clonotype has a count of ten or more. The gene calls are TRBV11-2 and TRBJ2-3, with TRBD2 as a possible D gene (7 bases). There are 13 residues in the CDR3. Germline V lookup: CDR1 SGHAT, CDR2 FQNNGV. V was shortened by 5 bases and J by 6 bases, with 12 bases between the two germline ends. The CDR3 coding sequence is TGTGCCAGCAGCCGGGGGGCAAGGGATACGCAGTATTTT. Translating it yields CASSRGARDTQYF.

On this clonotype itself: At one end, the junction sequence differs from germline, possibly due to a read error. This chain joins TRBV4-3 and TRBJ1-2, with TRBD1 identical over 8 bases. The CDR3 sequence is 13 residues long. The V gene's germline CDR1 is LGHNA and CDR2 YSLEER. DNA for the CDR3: TGCGCCAGCAGCCAAGCCCCCAGGGGGCGCGTCGTCTTC. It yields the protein CASSQAPRGRVVF.

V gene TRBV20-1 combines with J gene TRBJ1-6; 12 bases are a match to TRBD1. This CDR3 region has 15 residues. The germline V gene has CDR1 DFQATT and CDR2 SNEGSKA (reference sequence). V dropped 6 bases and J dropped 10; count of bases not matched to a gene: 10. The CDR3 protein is CSAGQGAREWSPLHF. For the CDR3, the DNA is TGCAGTGCGGGACAGGGGGCGCGGGAATGGTCACCCCTCCACTTT.

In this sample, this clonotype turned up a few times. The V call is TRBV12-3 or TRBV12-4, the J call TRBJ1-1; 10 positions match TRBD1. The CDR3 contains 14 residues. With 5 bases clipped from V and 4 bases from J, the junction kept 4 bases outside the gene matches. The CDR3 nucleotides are TGTGCCAGCAGTCTGGGACAGGGGCCCACTGAAGCTTTCTTT. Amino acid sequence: CASSLGQGPTEAFF.

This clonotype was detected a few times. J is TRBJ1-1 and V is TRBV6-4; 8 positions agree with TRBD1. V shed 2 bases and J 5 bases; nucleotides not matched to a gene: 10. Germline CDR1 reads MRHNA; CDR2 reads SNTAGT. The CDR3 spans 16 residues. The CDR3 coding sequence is TGTGCCAGCAGTGACCGAGCAGGGGGCTTAAGGACTGAAGCTTTCTTT. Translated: CASSDRAGGLRTEAFF.

CDR3 sequence (DNA): TGCGCCAGCAGCGCCTCGACTAGCGGGTACACAGATACGCAGTATTTT. As protein: CASSASTSGYTDTQYF. This chain connects TRBV5-1 to TRBJ2-3; 10 nucleotides match TRBD2. The CDR3 contains 16 residues. The V and J ends lost 4 bases and 2 bases, in that order; junction bases with no gene match: 7. CDR1 and CDR2 from the germline V gene are SGHRS and YFSETQ. Drawing the rest from reference TRBV5-1 and TRBJ2-3, the complete variable domain is KAGVTQTPRYLIKTRGQQVTLSCSPISGHRSVSWYQQTPGQGLQFLFEYFSETQRNKGNFPGRFSGRQFSNSRSEMNVSTLELGDSALYLCASSASTSGYTDTQYFGPGTRLTVL.

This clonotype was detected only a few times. CDR3 region: CASSLSTYTEAFF. CDR3 nucleotide sequence: TGTGCCAGCAGCTTGTCTACTTACACTGAAGCTTTCTTT. This chain uses TRBV7-2 with TRBJ1-1; D unclear. Trimming took 3 bases from V and 3 from J, leaving 8 bases between them. This CDR3 contains 13 residues. CDR1 and CDR2 from the germline V gene are SGHTA and FQGNSA.

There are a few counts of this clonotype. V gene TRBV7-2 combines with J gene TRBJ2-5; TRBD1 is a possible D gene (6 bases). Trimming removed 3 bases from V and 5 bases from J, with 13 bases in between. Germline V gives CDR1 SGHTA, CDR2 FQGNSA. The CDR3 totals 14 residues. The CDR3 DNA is TGTGCCAGCAGCTTTGGGGGCGGTTCGGAGACCCAGTACTTC. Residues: CASSFGGGSETQYF.

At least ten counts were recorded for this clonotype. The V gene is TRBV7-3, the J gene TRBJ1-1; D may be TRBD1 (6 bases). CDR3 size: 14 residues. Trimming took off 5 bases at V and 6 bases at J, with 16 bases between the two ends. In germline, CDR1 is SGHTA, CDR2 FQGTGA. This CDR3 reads CASSANTGTSEAFF. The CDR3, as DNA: TGTGCCAGCAGCGCAAATACAGGGACATCTGAAGCTTTCTTT.

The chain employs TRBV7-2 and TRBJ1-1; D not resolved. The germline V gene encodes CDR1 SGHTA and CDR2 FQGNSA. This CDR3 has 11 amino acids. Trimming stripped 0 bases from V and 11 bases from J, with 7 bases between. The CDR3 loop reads CASSLARSAFF. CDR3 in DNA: TGTGCCAGCAGCTTAGCGAGATCCGCTTTCTTT. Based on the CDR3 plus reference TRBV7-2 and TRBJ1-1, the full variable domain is GAGVSQSPSNKVTEKGKDVELRCDPISGHTALYWYRQSLGQGLEFLIYFQGNSAPDKSGLPSDRFSAERTGGSVSTLTIQRTQQEDSAVYLCASSLARSAFFGQGTRLTVV.

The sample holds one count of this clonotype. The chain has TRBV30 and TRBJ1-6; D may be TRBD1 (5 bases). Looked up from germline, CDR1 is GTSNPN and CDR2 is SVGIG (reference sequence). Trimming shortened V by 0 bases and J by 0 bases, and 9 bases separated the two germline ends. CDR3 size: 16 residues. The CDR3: CAWSVGGSSYNSPLHF. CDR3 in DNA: TGTGCCTGGAGTGTGGGGGGGAGCTCCTATAATTCACCCCTCCACTTT.